One and the same sample provided the 12 T cell receptor beta chains below, sequenced in a study of blood T cell repertoires in COVID-19. Data came from immunoSEQ multiplex PCR; TCRdb stores just in-frame clones and leaves some out. In the table there are under 150,000 clones, about 88% of which are singletons. The specimen was peripheral blood. The receptor set was obtained from a man in his forties with acute or convalescent COVID-19.

The chain combines TRBV29-1 with TRBJ2-3, with 10 positions matching TRBD1. CDR1 and CDR2 (germline): SQVTM, ANQGSEA. V was clipped by 0 bases and J by 1 base; unmatched bases: 4. The CDR3 is 16 residues long. For the CDR3, the DNA is TGCAGCGTTGAAGATCAGGGACAGGGGCGCACAGATACGCAGTATTTT. Translated, it gives CSVEDQGQGRTDTQYF.

This clone appeared once. V and J are TRBV19 and TRBJ2-1, with D possibly TRBD1 on 6 matching bases. The CDR3 loop spans 14 amino acids. V was pared by 5 bases and J by 8 bases, with 16 bases between. CDR1 and CDR2 from the germline V gene are LNHDA and SQIVND (reference sequence). The CDR3 protein is CASSLRPQGDEQFF. CDR3 nucleotide sequence: TGTGCCAGTAGTCTCCGCCCACAGGGCGATGAGCAGTTCTTC.

The genes are TRBV6-5 and TRBJ2-7; 8 bases are a match to TRBD1. V lost 8 bases and J lost 7; bases outside the gene matches: 7. The CDR3 loop spans 12 amino acids. CDR1 is MNHEY, CDR2 SVGAGI, per germline. CDR3 coding DNA: TGTGCCAGCGGGGCCGGGGACAGGGAGCAGTACTTC. Residues: CASGAGDREQYF.

V and J are TRBV7-9 and TRBJ2-2; TRBD2 aligns across 14 bases. The CDR3 runs to 16 residues. The V segment lost 6 bases and the J segment 5 bases; nucleotides outside the gene matches: 5. The germline gives CDR1 SEHNR, CDR2 FQNEAQ (reference sequence). The CDR3 spells CASRGLAGAPTGELFF. CDR3 bases: TGTGCCAGCAGGGGACTAGCGGGGGCCCCAACCGGGGAGCTGTTTTTT.

The chain uses TRBV3-1 (or the pseudogene TRBV3-2) and TRBJ2-7, with D possibly TRBD1 on 6 matching bases. The CDR3 has 14 amino acids. Germline assignment: CDR1 LGHDT and CDR2 YNNKEL (reference sequence). The V and J ends lost 2 bases and 5 bases respectively, with 13 bases between them. The CDR3 DNA follows: TGTGCCAGCAGCCAACCAGGGGTCCTGAACGAGCAGTACTTC. It specifies CASSQPGVLNEQYF.

The chain uses TRBV5-4 and TRBJ2-3, with 7 bases fitting TRBD2. V dropped 4 bases and J dropped 5; count of bases not matched to a gene: 13. The CDR3 spans 16 residues. CDR1 and CDR2 (germline): SGHNT, YYREEE (reference sequence). CDR3 in DNA: TGTGCCAGCAGCCCTCCTTTGAGCGGGGCGCGAGATACGCAGTATTTT. Its protein is CASSPPLSGARDTQYF.

The rearrangement links TRBV12-3 or TRBV12-4 to TRBJ2-7; D unclear. The ends were cut back, 4 bases at V and 6 bases at J, with 7 bases in the middle. The CDR3 is made up of 11 amino acids. The CDR3 DNA reads as TGTGCCAGCAGTTCCTACAGCGAGCAGTACTTC. Translated: CASSSYSEQYF.

This sequence joins TRBV7-2 and TRBJ1-2, with 7 bases that match TRBD1. After removal of 3 bases from V and 4 bases from J, the junction contained 8 bases not matched to a gene. The V gene's germline CDR1 is SGHTA and CDR2 FQGNSA. CDR3 length: 15 amino acids. The CDR3: CASSFNRGPGYGYTF. DNA of the CDR3: TGTGCCAGCAGCTTCAATAGGGGGCCGGGCTATGGCTACACCTTC.

The genes are TRBV6-5 and TRBJ2-2; 8 nucleotides match TRBD1. Germline CDR1 reads MNHEY; CDR2 reads SVGAGI. Trimming cost V 6 bases and J 2 bases; bases outside gene matches: 2. There are 14 residues in the CDR3. The CDR3 bases are TGTGCCAGCAGGGACAGGGATAACACCGGGGAGCTGTTTTTT. Translated: CASRDRDNTGELFF.

This clone was detected only once. V is TRBV6-6 and J is TRBJ2-3, with D unresolved. CDR3 size: 11 residues. Trimming removed 5 bases at V and 7 bases at J, with 7 bases between. Per the germline V gene, CDR1 is MNHNY and CDR2 is SVGAGI (reference sequence). CDR3 sequence reads: CASSRTNTQYF. In DNA, the CDR3 is TGTGCCAGCAGTCGTACAAATACGCAGTATTTT.

The genes are TRBV12-3 or TRBV12-4 and TRBJ1-6; TRBD1 agrees at 7 bases. This CDR3 contains 13 residues. The V and J ends lost 5 bases and 10 bases, in that order; junction bases with no gene match: 5. CDR3 protein: CASSNRGQSPLHF. The CDR3 region has the DNA TGTGCCAGCAGTAACAGGGGCCAATCACCCCTCCACTTT.

Regarding this clone: Other DNA sequences in the sample encode the same CDR3. The rearrangement uses TRBV7-9 and TRBJ2-2, with D possibly TRBD1 on 6 matching bases. V was shortened by 6 bases and J by 0 bases, with 8 bases between the two germline ends. There are 14 residues in the CDR3. The germline gives CDR1 SEHNR, CDR2 FQNEAQ (reference sequence). CDR3 nucleotides: TGTGCCAGCAGTTCAGGGGCGAACACCGGGGAGCTGTTTTTT. It encodes CASSSGANTGELFF.